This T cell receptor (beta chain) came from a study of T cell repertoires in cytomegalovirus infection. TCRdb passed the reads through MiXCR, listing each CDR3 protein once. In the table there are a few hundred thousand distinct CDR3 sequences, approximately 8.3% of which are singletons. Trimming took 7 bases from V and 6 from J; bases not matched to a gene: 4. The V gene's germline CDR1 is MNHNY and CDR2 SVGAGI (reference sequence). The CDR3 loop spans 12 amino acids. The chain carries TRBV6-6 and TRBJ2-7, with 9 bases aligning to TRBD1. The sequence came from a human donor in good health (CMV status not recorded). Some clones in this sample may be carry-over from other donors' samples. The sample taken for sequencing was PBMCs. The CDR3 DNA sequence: TGTGCCAGCACCCTGACAGGGGGCGAGCAGTACTTC. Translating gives CASTLTGGEQYF.